This T cell receptor (beta chain) came from a study of blood T cells in healthy people across ages. Findings and limits, study-wide: Samples with more naive T cells showed higher observed beta diversity.

PCR was performed a second time for roughly 7 to 11 cycles using a sample-barcoded 5' primer and a J-beta primer mix. TCRdb fed the 5' RACE reads into MiXCR, producing one record per CDR3 protein. The table lists approximately 830,000 distinct CDR3 sequences, about 59% of them singletons. This clonotype was seen a few times. Its target is unknown. The V and J ends lost 4 bases and 10 bases respectively, with 14 bases between them. The CDR3 loop spans 14 amino acids. This TCR was sampled from a man aged 25-40 years in good health. Sequencing was performed on blood. The chain carries TRBV12-3 or TRBV12-4 and TRBJ1-6; D is undetermined. CDR3 protein: CASSSQFPASPLHF. In nucleotides, the CDR3 is TGTGCCAGCAGTTCTCAGTTTCCCGCCTCACCCCTCCACTTT.